A single sample is the source of the 32 T cell receptor beta chains below, sequenced in a study of spatial heterogeneity in lung cancer. From the 5' RACE reads, TCRdb called clonotypes with MiXCR, one entry per CDR3 protein. The sample consists of about 82,000 distinct CDR3 sequences, around 12% of them appearing once. This sample's time point: sample taken at primary tumor resection. Researchers sequenced whole RNA taken from tumor, nontumor lung or frozen PBMC without sorting. The sequencing used PBMCs, collected at surgery. The receptors come from a male donor with early-stage non-small cell lung cancer.

J is TRBJ1-6 and V is TRBV19; D remains unclear. CDR1 is LNHDA, CDR2 SQIVND, per germline (reference sequence). The CDR3 is made up of 12 amino acids. V dropped 3 bases and J dropped 9 bases, with 6 bases sitting between them. Here the CDR3 reads CASSMAFSPLHF. The DNA of the CDR3 is TGTGCCAGTAGTATGGCCTTTTCACCCCTCCACTTT.

Only a few counts were recorded for this clonotype. The chain recombines TRBV2 with TRBJ2-3; D gene uncertain. Germline V gives CDR1 SNHLY, CDR2 FYNNEI. The CDR3 covers 14 residues. V was clipped by 4 bases and J by 4 bases, with 12 bases between them. DNA for the CDR3: TGTGCCAGCAGTGTGGGAAGAATTTCAGATACGCAGTATTTT. Translating gives CASSVGRISDTQYF.

This clonotype has just a few counts. The chain joins TRBV5-1 to TRBJ2-3; 7 nucleotides line up with TRBD2. Germline V gene sequence: CDR1 SGHRS, CDR2 YFSETQ. CDR3 length: 15 residues. The ends lost 2 bases at V and 0 bases at J; junction bases unmatched: 3. This CDR3 reads CASSFGAGSTDTQYF. CDR3 in DNA: TGCGCCAGCAGCTTCGGAGCGGGGAGCACAGATACGCAGTATTTT. Based on the CDR3 plus reference TRBV5-1 and TRBJ2-3, the full variable domain is KAGVTQTPRYLIKTRGQQVTLSCSPISGHRSVSWYQQTPGQGLQFLFEYFSETQRNKGNFPGRFSGRQFSNSRSEMNVSTLELGDSALYLCASSFGAGSTDTQYFGPGTRLTVL.

This clonotype was observed a handful of times. As DNA, the CDR3 is TGTGCCAGTTCCGAGGGCCAATACGGTCTAGCTTTCTTT. This gives the protein CASSEGQYGLAFF. The J gene is TRBJ1-1, the V gene TRBV19; the D is unclear. CDR3 length equals 13 residues. Deletions cut 8 bases from V and 10 bases from J, with 20 bases between. The germline V gene encodes CDR1 LNHDA and CDR2 SQIVND (reference sequence).

This clonotype was seen only a few times. The chain has TRBV5-1 and TRBJ1-1; 9 bases align to TRBD1. The CDR3 extends over 17 amino acids. Germline V gene sequence: CDR1 SGHRS, CDR2 YFSETQ. V lost 7 bases, J lost 7 bases, and 20 bases stayed unmatched. CDR3 in DNA: TGCGCCAGCTCACCCCTGCGGACAGGACAGGGGTTGGATGAAGCTTTCTTT. Translating it yields CASSPLRTGQGLDEAFF.

This clonotype was observed a handful of times. The chain employs TRBV30 and TRBJ2-6; D unclear. CDR1 GTSNPN and CDR2 SVGIG come from the germline V gene (reference sequence). V shed 3 bases and J shed 4 bases, with 10 bases lying between them. This CDR3 spans 14 amino acids. CDR3 sequence reads: CAWSPGSGANVLTF. CDR3 nucleotides: TGTGCCTGGAGCCCTGGAAGCGGGGCCAACGTCCTGACTTTC.

This clonotype was counted ten times or more. The chain recombines TRBV29-1 with TRBJ1-1; D unresolved. This CDR3 contains 14 residues. The germline gives CDR1 SQVTM, CDR2 ANQGSEA. V lost 4 bases to trimming and J lost 0 bases, with 12 bases between them. CDR3 nucleotide sequence: TGCAGCGTTGGGACCTCTGCCCTGAACACTGAAGCTTTCTTT. Translated, it gives CSVGTSALNTEAFF.

Ten or more counts support this clonotype. The chain joins TRBV13 to TRBJ2-1; 8 bases match TRBD2. The V gene end was trimmed by 3 bases and the J gene end by 1 base; junction bases not matched to a gene: 8. Germline CDR1 PRHDT, CDR2 FYEKMQ (reference sequence). The CDR3 is 17 residues long. In DNA form, the CDR3 reads TGTGCCAGCAGCTTTCTCCCTGGCGGGGGGTCCTACAATGAGCAGTTCTTC. Translating it yields CASSFLPGGGSYNEQFF.

The chain is built from TRBV5-1 and TRBJ1-1, with a weak D call TRBD1 (5 bases). V gave up 4 bases and J gave up 1 base, with 11 bases separating them. The germline gives CDR1 SGHRS, CDR2 YFSETQ. This CDR3 has 14 amino acids. CDR3 in amino acids: CASSGASQNTEAFF. CDR3 bases: TGCGCCAGCAGCGGGGCCTCCCAGAACACTGAAGCTTTCTTT.

This clonotype occurred many times. The chain couples TRBV6-1 to TRBJ2-3; 11 nucleotides align to TRBD2. Trimming took 5 bases from V and 3 from J; bases not matched to a gene: 10. This CDR3 has 17 amino acids. Looked up from germline, CDR1 is MNHNS and CDR2 is SASEGT. This chain's CDR3 is CASSPNPGTSGTDTQYF. The DNA of the CDR3 is TGTGCCAGCAGTCCTAACCCCGGGACTAGCGGTACAGATACGCAGTATTTT.

This clonotype was recorded many times. The chain uses TRBV5-1 and TRBJ1-5; D remains ambiguous. Germline lookup yields CDR1 SGHRS and CDR2 YFSETQ. Trimming pared 3 bases from V and 5 bases from J, leaving 9 bases between. The CDR3 has 13 amino acids. The CDR3 here is CASSSDGDQPQHF. CDR3 DNA: TGCGCCAGCAGCTCGGACGGCGATCAGCCCCAGCATTTT.

This clonotype was recorded once. At one of its ends the junction is not consistent with the germline gene, which may arise from a read error. The V and J genes are TRBV7-8 and TRBJ2-1, with D perhaps matching TRBD1 (7 bases). This CDR3 has 15 amino acids. The germline CDR1 and CDR2 sequences are SGHVS and FQNEAQ. For the CDR3, the DNA is TGTGCCAGCAGCCCCAGGGGGGAAACCTACGATGAGCAGTTCTTC. Protein: CASSPRGETYDEQFF.

This clonotype occurred a few times. The chain joins TRBV28 to TRBJ1-1; D perhaps matches TRBD1 (6 bases). The CDR3 covers 14 residues. V lost 6 bases and J lost 0, with 11 bases in between. The germline V gene encodes CDR1 MDHEN and CDR2 SYDVKM. For the CDR3, the DNA is TGTGCCAGCAGGGTAGGACAGATGAACACTGAAGCTTTCTTT. Translation: CASRVGQMNTEAFF.

This clonotype was detected only a few times. CDR3 DNA sequence: TGTGCCAGCAGCTTAGCGCTGGTGGGAGTAGGTGGCTACACCTTC. Translated: CASSLALVGVGGYTF. The rearrangement uses TRBV11-2 and TRBJ1-2; D is undetermined. V was cut by 1 base and J by 7 bases, with 16 bases left in between. CDR1 SGHAT and CDR2 FQNNGV come from the germline V gene. The CDR3 covers 15 residues.

This clonotype came up a few times. The V gene is TRBV7-9, the J gene TRBJ2-1; D is perhaps TRBD1 (5 bases). CDR3 length: 14 amino acids. V lost 1 base and J lost 9, with 13 bases in between. In germline, CDR1 is SEHNR, CDR2 FQNEAQ (reference sequence). The CDR3: CASSLVTGMGEQFF. The CDR3 DNA reads TGTGCCAGCAGCTTAGTAACAGGCATGGGTGAGCAGTTCTTC.

The J gene is TRBJ2-5, the V gene TRBV7-9; no clear D. Germline loops: CDR1 SEHNR, CDR2 FQNEAQ (reference sequence). The CDR3 is made up of 17 amino acids. V was cut by 4 bases and J by 5 bases, with 23 bases left in between. For the CDR3, the DNA is TGTGCCAGCAGCTCGCGGCTTCAACCCTCAACCGGGGAGACCCAGTACTTC. This sequence encodes CASSSRLQPSTGETQYF.

The table lists this clonotype with a few counts. The rearrangement uses TRBV20-1 and TRBJ2-3; 8 nucleotides align to TRBD2. Germline CDR1 reads DFQATT; CDR2 reads SNEGSKA (reference sequence). Trimming cost V 1 base and J 0 bases; bases outside gene matches: 9. The CDR3 loop spans 17 amino acids. The CDR3 here is CSARGPERGPSTDTQYF. For the CDR3, the DNA is TGCAGTGCTAGAGGGCCAGAGCGGGGGCCTAGCACAGATACGCAGTATTTT.

This clonotype was seen a few times. This chain uses TRBV12-3 or TRBV12-4 with TRBJ1-1, with TRBD1 matching over 9 bases. Trimming cost V 6 bases and J 0 bases; bases outside gene matches: 8. The CDR3 totals 16 residues. The CDR3 protein is CASSLGQGRLNTEAFF. Here the CDR3 DNA reads TGTGCCAGCAGCCTCGGACAGGGGAGACTGAACACTGAAGCTTTCTTT.

By share, this clonotype counts as medium-sized. The rearrangement links TRBV20-1 to TRBJ2-1, with 8 positions matching TRBD2. Per the germline V gene, CDR1 is DFQATT and CDR2 is SNEGSKA (reference sequence). The CDR3 has 17 residues. Trimming at V came to 1 base and at J to 4 bases, leaving 12 bases not matched to a gene. DNA for the CDR3: TGCAGTGCTAGAGGGTTCAAAAGCGGGAGTGGATACAATGAGCAGTTCTTC. Residues: CSARGFKSGSGYNEQFF.

This chain joins TRBV5-1 and TRBJ2-7, with TRBD1 matching over 7 bases. The V gene's germline CDR1 is SGHRS and CDR2 YFSETQ. The V gene end was trimmed by 0 bases and the J gene end by 2 bases; junction bases not matched to a gene: 5. The CDR3 contains 15 residues. CDR3 bases: TGCGCCAGCAGCTTGGAAACGGGACAGACCTACGAGCAGTACTTC. Encoded protein: CASSLETGQTYEQYF.

In its sample, this clonotype was seen many times. The rearrangement links TRBV19 to TRBJ2-1, with TRBD2 matching over 10 bases. From germline, CDR1 is LNHDA and CDR2 SQIVND (reference sequence). With 5 bases clipped from V and 6 bases from J, the junction kept 7 bases outside the gene matches. The CDR3 is 15 residues long. The DNA of the CDR3 is TGTGCCAGTAGTCCAGTAGTAGCGGGAGGCAATGAGCAGTTCTTC. Its translation: CASSPVVAGGNEQFF.

The V call is TRBV30, the J call TRBJ2-6, with D unresolved. CDR1 and CDR2 (germline): GTSNPN, SVGIG (reference sequence). This CDR3 spans 14 amino acids. Trimming took 3 bases from V and 2 from J, leaving 8 bases between them. The CDR3 bases are TGTGCCTGGAGACGTTCCCCTGGGGCCAACGTCCTGACTTTC. It translates to CAWRRSPGANVLTF.

Ten or more counts support this clonotype. This rearrangement joins TRBV5-1 to TRBJ1-1; D is possibly TRBD1 (6 bases). Germline V gene sequence: CDR1 SGHRS, CDR2 YFSETQ. This CDR3 is 14 amino acids long. Trimming removed 3 bases from V and 1 base from J, with 10 bases in between. CDR3 nucleotides: TGCGCCAGCAGCTCGTTACAGGGGAACACTGAAGCTTTCTTT. Protein sequence: CASSSLQGNTEAFF.

V is TRBV30 and J is TRBJ2-5; the D is unclear. V was cut by 3 bases and J by 0 bases, with 2 bases left in between. CDR1 and CDR2 from the germline V gene are GTSNPN and SVGIG (reference sequence). This CDR3 has 11 amino acids. In DNA, the CDR3 is TGTGCCTGGAGCGACCAAGAGACCCAGTACTTC. Protein: CAWSDQETQYF.

The chain joins TRBV6-4 to TRBJ2-7, with D perhaps TRBD1 (6 bases). The V end was cut by 8 bases, the J end by 7 bases, with 21 bases between. The length of the CDR3 is 14 residues. Germline V CDR1 and CDR2: MRHNA, SNTAGT. The CDR3 is CASSRTDGEGEQYF. The CDR3 DNA is TGTGCCAGCTCCCGGACAGACGGGGAAGGGGAGCAGTACTTC.

This chain links TRBV20-1 with TRBJ2-1; D remains unclear. V was shortened by 1 base and J by 2 bases, with 12 bases between the two germline ends. The germline V gene has CDR1 DFQATT and CDR2 SNEGSKA (reference sequence). The CDR3 spans 15 residues. The CDR3 reads CSARGPDKPYNEQFF. The CDR3 DNA is TGCAGTGCTAGAGGCCCCGACAAGCCCTACAATGAGCAGTTCTTC.

This clonotype was seen a handful of times. The chain recombines TRBV5-6 with TRBJ2-3, with TRBD1 matching 7 bases. The germline V gene encodes CDR1 SGHDT and CDR2 YYEEEE. This CDR3 has 14 residues. V lost 2 bases to trimming and J lost 3 bases; unmatched junction nucleotides: 3. The CDR3: CASSFMTGTDTQYF. CDR3 nucleotide sequence: TGTGCCAGCAGCTTCATGACAGGGACAGATACGCAGTATTTT.

The rearrangement links TRBV7-2 to TRBJ1-1; D possibly corresponds to TRBD1 (5 bases). This CDR3 has 13 residues. CDR1 and CDR2 (germline): SGHTA, FQGNSA. The V end lost 6 bases, the J end lost 5 bases, and 13 bases lay between the germline ends. The CDR3: CASRGTLRTEAFF. In DNA, the CDR3 is TGTGCCAGCAGGGGGACCCTGAGGACTGAAGCTTTCTTT.

The rearrangement joins TRBV5-1 to TRBJ2-7; TRBD1 aligns across 7 bases. Germline lookup yields CDR1 SGHRS and CDR2 YFSETQ. The V segment lost 4 bases and the J segment 7 bases; nucleotides outside the gene matches: 5. The CDR3 loop spans 12 amino acids. In nucleotides, the CDR3 is TGCGCCAGCAGCCATCAGGGGGAAGAGCAGTACTTC. Protein product: CASSHQGEEQYF.

Only a few counts were recorded for this clonotype. The chain joins TRBV2 to TRBJ2-3, with 11 bases matching TRBD2. Trimming took 5 bases from V and 2 from J; bases not matched to a gene: 3. This CDR3 is 15 amino acids long. Germline-derived CDR1 and CDR2 are SNHLY and FYNNEI. CDR3 DNA: TGTGCCAGCAGTCCTAGCGGGGGGCCCACAGATACGCAGTATTTT. Translated, it gives CASSPSGGPTDTQYF.

This clonotype was detected a few times. This chain uses TRBV6-6 with TRBJ2-5; TRBD2 agrees at 7 bases. With 3 bases clipped from V and 2 bases from J, the junction kept 9 bases outside the gene matches. The germline CDR1 and CDR2 sequences are MNHNY and SVGAGI (reference sequence). This CDR3 is built from 16 residues. DNA for the CDR3: TGTGCCAGCAGTTATTCTGCGGGGGAAAATCAAGAGACCCAGTACTTC. Its protein product is CASSYSAGENQETQYF.

This clonotype was observed many times. The rearrangement uses TRBV6-2 or TRBV6-3 and TRBJ2-1, with TRBD1 matching over 9 bases. Germline V gene lookup returns CDR1 MNHEY and CDR2 SVGEGT. Unmatched junction bases numbered 10, after V lost 2 bases and J lost 8 bases. This CDR3 is built from 16 residues. The CDR3: CASSYTLGQGYYEQFF. The CDR3 DNA reads as TGTGCCAGCAGTTACACTCTAGGACAGGGGTACTATGAGCAGTTCTTC.